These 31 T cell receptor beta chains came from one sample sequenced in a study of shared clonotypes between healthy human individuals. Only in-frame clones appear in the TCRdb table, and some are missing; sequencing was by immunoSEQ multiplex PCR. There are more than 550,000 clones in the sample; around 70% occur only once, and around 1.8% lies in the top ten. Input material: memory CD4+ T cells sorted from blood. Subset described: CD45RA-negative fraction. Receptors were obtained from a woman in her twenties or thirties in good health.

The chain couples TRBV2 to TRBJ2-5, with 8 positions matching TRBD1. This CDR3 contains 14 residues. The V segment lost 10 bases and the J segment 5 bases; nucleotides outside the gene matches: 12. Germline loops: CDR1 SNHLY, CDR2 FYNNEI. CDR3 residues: CATPDREEGETQYF. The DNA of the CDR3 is TGTGCCACCCCGGACAGGGAGGAAGGCGAGACCCAGTACTTC.

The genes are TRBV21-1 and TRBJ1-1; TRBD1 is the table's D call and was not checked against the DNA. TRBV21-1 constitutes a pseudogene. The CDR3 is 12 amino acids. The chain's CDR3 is CASMGQNTEAFF. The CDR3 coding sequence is TGTGCCAGCATGGGACAGAACACTGAAGCTTTCTTT.

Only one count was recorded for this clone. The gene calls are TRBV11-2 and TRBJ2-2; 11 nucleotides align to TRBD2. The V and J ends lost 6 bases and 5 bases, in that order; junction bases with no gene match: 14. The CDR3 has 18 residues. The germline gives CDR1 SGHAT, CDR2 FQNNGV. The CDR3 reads CASRILAGGEIGTGELFF. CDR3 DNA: TGTGCCAGCAGGATCTTAGCGGGAGGGGAAATAGGGACCGGGGAGCTGTTTTTT.

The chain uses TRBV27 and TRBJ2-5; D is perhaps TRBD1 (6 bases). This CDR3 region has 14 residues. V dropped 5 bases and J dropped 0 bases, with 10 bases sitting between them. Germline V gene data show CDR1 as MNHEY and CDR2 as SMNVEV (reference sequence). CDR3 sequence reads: CASSVGHYQETQYF. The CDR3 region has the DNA TGTGCCAGCAGTGTGGGACACTACCAAGAGACCCAGTACTTC.

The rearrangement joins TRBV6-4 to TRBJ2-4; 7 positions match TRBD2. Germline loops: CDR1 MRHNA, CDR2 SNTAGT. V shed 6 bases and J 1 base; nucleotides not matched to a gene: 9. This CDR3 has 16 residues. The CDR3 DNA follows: TGTGCCAGCAGCCTTACTAGCGACGGGGCCAAAAACATTCAGTACTTC. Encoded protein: CASSLTSDGAKNIQYF.

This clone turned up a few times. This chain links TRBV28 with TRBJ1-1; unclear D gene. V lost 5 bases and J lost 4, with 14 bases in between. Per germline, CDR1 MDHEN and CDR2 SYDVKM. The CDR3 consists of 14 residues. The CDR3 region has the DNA TGTGCCAGCAGTACCCGACCAACCGGCACTGAAGCTTTCTTT. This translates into CASSTRPTGTEAFF.

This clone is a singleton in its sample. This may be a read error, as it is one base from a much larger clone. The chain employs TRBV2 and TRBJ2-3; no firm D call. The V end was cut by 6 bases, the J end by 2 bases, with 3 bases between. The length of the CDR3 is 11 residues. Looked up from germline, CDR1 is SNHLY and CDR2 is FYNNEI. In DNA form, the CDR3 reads TGTGCCAGCAGGGTCACAGATACGCAGTATTTT. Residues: CASRVTDTQYF.

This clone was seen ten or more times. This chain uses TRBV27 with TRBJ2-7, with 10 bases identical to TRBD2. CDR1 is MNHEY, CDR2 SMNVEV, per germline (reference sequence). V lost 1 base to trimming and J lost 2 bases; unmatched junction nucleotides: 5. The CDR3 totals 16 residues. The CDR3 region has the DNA TGTGCCAGCAGTTTATTGGCTAGCGGGAGAGCCTACGAGCAGTACTTC. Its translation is CASSLLASGRAYEQYF.

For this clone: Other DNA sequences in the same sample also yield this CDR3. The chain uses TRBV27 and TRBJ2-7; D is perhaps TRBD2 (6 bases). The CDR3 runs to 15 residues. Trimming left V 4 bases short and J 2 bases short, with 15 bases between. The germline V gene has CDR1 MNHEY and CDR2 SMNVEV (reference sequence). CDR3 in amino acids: CASSSTGTPPYEQYF. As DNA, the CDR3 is TGTGCCAGCAGTTCCACCGGGACTCCGCCCTACGAGCAGTACTTC.

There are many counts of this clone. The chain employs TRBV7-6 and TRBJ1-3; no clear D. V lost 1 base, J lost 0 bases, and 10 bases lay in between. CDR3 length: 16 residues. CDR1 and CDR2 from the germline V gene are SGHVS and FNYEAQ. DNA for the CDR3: TGTGCCAGCAGCTTAGAGGGAGACCACTCTGGAAACACCATATATTTT. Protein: CASSLEGDHSGNTIYF.

CDR3 loop: CASSPGVAAEGGQPQHF. As DNA, the CDR3 is TGCGCCAGCTCCCCAGGTGTTGCAGCTGAAGGTGGTCAGCCCCAGCATTTT. The chain couples TRBV5-1 to TRBJ1-5, with unresolved D. The CDR3 has 17 amino acids. Germline loops: CDR1 SGHRS, CDR2 YFSETQ. V lost 7 bases, J lost 6 bases, and 26 bases lay in between.

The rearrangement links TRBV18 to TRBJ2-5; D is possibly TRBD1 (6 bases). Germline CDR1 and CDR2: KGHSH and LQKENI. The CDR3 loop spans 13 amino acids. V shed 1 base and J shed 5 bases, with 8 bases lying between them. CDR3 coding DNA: TGTGCCAGCTCACCACATCAGGGGGAGACCCAGTACTTC. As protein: CASSPHQGETQYF.

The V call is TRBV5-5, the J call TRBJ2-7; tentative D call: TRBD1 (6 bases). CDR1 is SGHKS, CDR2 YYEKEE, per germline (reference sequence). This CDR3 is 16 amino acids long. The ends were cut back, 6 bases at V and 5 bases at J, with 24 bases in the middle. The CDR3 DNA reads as TGTGCCAGCATCATATTCCCGGGAACAGGGTCCCACGAGCAGTACTTC. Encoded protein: CASIIFPGTGSHEQYF.

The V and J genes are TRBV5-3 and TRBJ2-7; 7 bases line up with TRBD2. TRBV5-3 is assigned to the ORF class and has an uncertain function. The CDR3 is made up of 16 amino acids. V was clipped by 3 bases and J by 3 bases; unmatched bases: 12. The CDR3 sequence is CARSSYFSSGIYEQYF. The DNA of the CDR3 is TGTGCCAGAAGCTCTTATTTTTCTAGCGGAATCTACGAGCAGTACTTC.

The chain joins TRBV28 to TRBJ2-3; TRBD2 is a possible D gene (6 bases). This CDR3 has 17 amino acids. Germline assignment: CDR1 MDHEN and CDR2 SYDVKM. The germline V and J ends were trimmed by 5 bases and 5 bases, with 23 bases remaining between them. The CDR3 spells CASSTRSWRGDGDTQYF. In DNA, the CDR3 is TGTGCCAGCAGTACTCGGAGTTGGAGGGGCGACGGAGATACGCAGTATTTT.

This CDR3 reads CASRRDSSYNEQFF. CDR3 coding DNA: TGTGCCAGCAGACGGGATAGCTCCTACAATGAGCAGTTCTTC. The J gene is TRBJ2-1, the V gene TRBV7-3, with D perhaps matching TRBD2 (5 bases). The CDR3 contains 14 residues. V shed 6 bases and J shed 0 bases, with 9 bases lying between them. From germline, CDR1 is SGHTA and CDR2 FQGTGA.

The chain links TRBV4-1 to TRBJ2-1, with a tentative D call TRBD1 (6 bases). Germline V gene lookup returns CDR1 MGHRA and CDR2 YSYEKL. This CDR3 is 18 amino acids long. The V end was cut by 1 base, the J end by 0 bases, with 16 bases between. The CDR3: CASSQAAGQSNSYNEQFF. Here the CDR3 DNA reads TGCGCCAGCAGCCAAGCCGCCGGACAGTCAAACTCCTACAATGAGCAGTTCTTC.

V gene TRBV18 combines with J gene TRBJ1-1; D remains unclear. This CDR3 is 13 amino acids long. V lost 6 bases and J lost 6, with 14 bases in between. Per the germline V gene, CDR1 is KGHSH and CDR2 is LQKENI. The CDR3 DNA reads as TGTGCCAGCTCCTCTGGGGATTCCGCTGAAGCTTTCTTT. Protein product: CASSSGDSAEAFF.

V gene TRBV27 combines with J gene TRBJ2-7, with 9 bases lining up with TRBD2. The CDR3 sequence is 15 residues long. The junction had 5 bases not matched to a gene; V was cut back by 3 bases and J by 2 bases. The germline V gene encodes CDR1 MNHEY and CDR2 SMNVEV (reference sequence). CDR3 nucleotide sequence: TGTGCCAGCAGTTTCCTCGGGACTAGCACCTACGAGCAGTACTTC. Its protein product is CASSFLGTSTYEQYF.

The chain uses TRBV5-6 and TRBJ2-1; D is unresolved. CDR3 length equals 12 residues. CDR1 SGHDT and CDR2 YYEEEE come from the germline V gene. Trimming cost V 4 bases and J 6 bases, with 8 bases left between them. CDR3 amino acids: CASSAPPNEQFF. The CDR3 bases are TGTGCCAGCAGCGCCCCCCCCAATGAGCAGTTCTTC. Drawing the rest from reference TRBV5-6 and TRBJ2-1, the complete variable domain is DAGVTQSPTHLIKTRGQQVTLRCSPKSGHDTVSWYQQALGQGPQFIFQYYEEEERQRGNFPDRFSGHQFPNYSSELNVNALLLGDSALYLCASSAPPNEQFFGPGTRLTVL.

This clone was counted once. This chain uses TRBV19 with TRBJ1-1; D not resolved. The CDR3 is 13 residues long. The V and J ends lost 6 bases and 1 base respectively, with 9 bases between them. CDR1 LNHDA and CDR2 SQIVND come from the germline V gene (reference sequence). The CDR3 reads CASSPLENTEAFF. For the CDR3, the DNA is TGTGCCAGTAGCCCCCTTGAGAACACTGAAGCTTTCTTT.

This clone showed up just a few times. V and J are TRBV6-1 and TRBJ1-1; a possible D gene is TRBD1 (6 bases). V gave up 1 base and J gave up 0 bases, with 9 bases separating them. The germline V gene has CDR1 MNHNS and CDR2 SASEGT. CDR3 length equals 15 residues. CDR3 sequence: CASSEDRVLNTEAFF. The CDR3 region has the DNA TGTGCCAGCAGTGAAGACAGGGTCTTGAACACTGAAGCTTTCTTT.

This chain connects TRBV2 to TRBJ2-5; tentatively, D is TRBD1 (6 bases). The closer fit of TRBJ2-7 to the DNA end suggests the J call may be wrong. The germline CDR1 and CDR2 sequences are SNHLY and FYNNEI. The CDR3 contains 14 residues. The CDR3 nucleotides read TGTGCCAGCCACCCTCTGGCAGGGGCGGGCGAGCAGTACTTC. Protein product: CASHPLAGAGEQYF.

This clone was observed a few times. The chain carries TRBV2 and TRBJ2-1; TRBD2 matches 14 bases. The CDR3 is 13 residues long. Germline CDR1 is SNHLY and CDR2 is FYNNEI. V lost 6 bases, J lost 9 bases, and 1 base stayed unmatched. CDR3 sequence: CASRGTSGSEQFF. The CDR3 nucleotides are TGTGCCAGCAGGGGGACTAGCGGGAGTGAGCAGTTCTTC.

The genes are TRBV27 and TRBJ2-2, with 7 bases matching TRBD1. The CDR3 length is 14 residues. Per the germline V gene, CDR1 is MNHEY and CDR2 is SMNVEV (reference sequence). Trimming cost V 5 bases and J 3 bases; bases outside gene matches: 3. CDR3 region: CASSTDRYTGELFF. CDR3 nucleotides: TGTGCCAGCAGTACGGACAGGTACACCGGGGAGCTGTTTTTT.

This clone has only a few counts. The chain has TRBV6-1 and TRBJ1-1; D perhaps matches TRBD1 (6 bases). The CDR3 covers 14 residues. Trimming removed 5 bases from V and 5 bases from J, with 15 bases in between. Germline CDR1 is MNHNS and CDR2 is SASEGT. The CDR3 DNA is TGTGCCAGCAGTACCCAGATGGGGGCAACTGAAGCTTTCTTT. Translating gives CASSTQMGATEAFF.

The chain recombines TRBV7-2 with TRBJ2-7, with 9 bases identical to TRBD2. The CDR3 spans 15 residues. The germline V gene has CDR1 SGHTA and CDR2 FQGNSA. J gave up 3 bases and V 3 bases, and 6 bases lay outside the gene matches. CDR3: CASSFSGSTLYEQYF. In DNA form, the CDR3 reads TGTGCCAGCAGCTTTAGCGGGAGTACCCTCTACGAGCAGTACTTC.

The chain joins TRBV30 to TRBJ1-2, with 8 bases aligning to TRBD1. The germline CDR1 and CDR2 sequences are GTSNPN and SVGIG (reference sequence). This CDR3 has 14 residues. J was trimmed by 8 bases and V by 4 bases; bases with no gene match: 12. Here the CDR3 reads CAWTPGGYKWGYTF. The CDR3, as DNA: TGTGCCTGGACCCCAGGGGGCTATAAGTGGGGCTACACCTTC.

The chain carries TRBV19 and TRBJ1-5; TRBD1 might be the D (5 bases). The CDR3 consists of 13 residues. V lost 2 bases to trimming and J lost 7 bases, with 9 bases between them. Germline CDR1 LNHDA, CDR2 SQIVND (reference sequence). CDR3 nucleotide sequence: TGTGCCAGTAGTATACAGGGCGAACAGCCCCAGCATTTT. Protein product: CASSIQGEQPQHF.

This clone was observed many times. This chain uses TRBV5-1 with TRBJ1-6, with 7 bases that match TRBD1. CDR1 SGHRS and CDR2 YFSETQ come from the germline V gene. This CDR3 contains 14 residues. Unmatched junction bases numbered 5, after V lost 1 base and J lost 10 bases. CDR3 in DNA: TGCGCCAGCAGCTTGCGACAGGGTGACTCACCCCTCCACTTT. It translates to CASSLRQGDSPLHF.

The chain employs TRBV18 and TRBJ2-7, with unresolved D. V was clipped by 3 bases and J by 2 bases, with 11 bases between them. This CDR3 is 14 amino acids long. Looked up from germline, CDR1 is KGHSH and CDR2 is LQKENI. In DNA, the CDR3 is TGTGCCAGCTCACCGGATAGCTTTGCCTACGAGCAGTACTTC. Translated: CASSPDSFAYEQYF.